These T cell receptor beta chains were read from a single sample in a study of T cell changes during pregnancy in multiple sclerosis. Method: immunoSEQ multiplex PCR; TCRdb's copy keeps in-frame clones and lacks some. This table has some 20,000 clones, 80% to 90% appearing once. Sample: CD8+ T cells from peripheral blood mononuclear cells, taken in the second trimester of pregnancy. The receptors derive from a female donor in good health, enrolled as a control in a pregnancy study. Both conserved end residues are part of each CDR3. The D gene is left open where the match is weak. Not every row has a clone size; where given, it reads once, few, many or a size class.

.	.	TRBV5-8	TRBJ1-5	CASSPGGVQPQHF	TGTGCCAGCAGCCCGGGGGGGGTACAGCCCCAGCATTTT
.	TRBD2	TRBV28	TRBJ2-1	CASSKSGSTDEQFF	TGTGCCAGCAGTAAGAGCGGGAGTACCGATGAGCAGTTCTTC
once	.	TRBV9	TRBJ1-2	CASSVGSNYGYTF	TGTGCCAGCAGCGTAGGCAGTAACTATGGCTACACCTTC
.	TRBD1	TRBV28	TRBJ1-1	CASTPNDREVAEAFF	TGTGCCAGCACCCCGAACGACAGGGAAGTCGCTGAAGCTTTCTTT
.	TRBD1	TRBV28	TRBJ2-2	CATETGAPANTGELFF	TGTGCCACTGAAACAGGGGCCCCCGCGAACACCGGGGAGCTGTTTTTT
.	TRBD1	TRBV4-1	TRBJ2-2	CASSLGQGYTGELFF	TGCGCCAGCAGCCTTGGACAGGGCTACACCGGGGAGCTGTTTTTT
.	TRBD2	TRBV28	TRBJ2-7	CASSLHLAGASYEQYF	TGTGCCAGCAGTCTCCACCTAGCGGGAGCGAGCTACGAGCAGTACTTC
.	.	TRBV9	TRBJ2-3	CASSAGLDSMGDTQYF	TGTGCCAGCAGCGCTGGGTTGGACTCGATGGGGGATACGCAGTATTTT
.	.	TRBV7-2	TRBJ2-3	CASSLRGGRPRVDTQYF	TGTGCCAGCAGCTTAAGGGGGGGACGGCCCCGGGTTGATACGCAGTATTTT
.	.	TRBV4-3	TRBJ1-2	CASSQAENTQGYGYTF	TGCGCCAGCAGCCAAGCGGAAAACACGCAGGGCTATGGCTACACCTTC
.	TRBD1	TRBV29-1	TRBJ1-1	CSSLDRATEAFF	TGCAGCTCGCTCGACAGGGCCACTGAAGCTTTCTTT
.	.	TRBV4-3	TRBJ1-4	CASSPTGATNEKLFF	TGCGCCAGCAGCCCAACAGGAGCAACTAATGAAAAACTGTTTTTT
.	.	TRBV30	TRBJ2-7	CAWSVRGGSYEQYF	TGTGCCTGGAGTGTACGCGGCGGATCCTACGAGCAGTACTTC
.	.	TRBV4-1	TRBJ2-3	CASSQGGRVAEATDTQYF	TGCGCCAGCAGCCAAGGGGGTAGGGTAGCGGAAGCCACAGATACGCAGTATTTT
.	.	TRBV19	TRBJ1-2	CASSLLGLDGYTF	TGTGCCAGTAGCCTACTGGGACTGGATGGCTACACCTTC
.	TRBD1	TRBV9	TRBJ2-3	CASSAVPGQGHATQYF	TGTGCCAGCAGCGCCGTCCCGGGACAGGGGCACGCTACGCAGTATTTT
.	.	TRBV6-4	TRBJ2-3	CASSESGGGTDTQYF	TGTGCCAGCAGTGAATCGGGCGGGGGCACAGATACGCAGTATTTT
.	.	TRBV27	TRBJ1-3	CASSSGRWENTIYF	TGTGCCAGCAGTAGCGGACGATGGGAAAACACCATATATTTT
.	.	TRBV27	TRBJ1-5	CASRLGPDGNQPQHF	TGTGCCAGCAGATTGGGGCCCGACGGCAATCAGCCCCAGCATTTT
.	.	TRBV5-1	TRBJ2-5	CASSLLTFLETQYF	TGCGCCAGCAGCTTGTTGACTTTCCTAGAGACCCAGTACTTC
.	.	TRBV4-1	TRBJ2-7	CASSQGSKRGGLPSYEQYF	TGCGCCAGCAGCCAAGGAAGTAAGAGGGGGGGCCTTCCTTCCTACGAGCAGTACTTC
few	.	TRBV6-5	TRBJ2-7	CASSYGSWHEQYF	TGTGCCAGCAGTTACGGTTCGTGGCACGAGCAGTACTTC
once	.	TRBV29-1	TRBJ2-1	CSVDVYRSSYNEQFF	TGCAGCGTTGACGTATACCGGAGCTCCTACAATGAGCAGTTCTTC
.	TRBD2	TRBV6-5	TRBJ2-1	CASSYEAGGPNEQFF	TGTGCCAGCAGTTACGAAGCGGGAGGGCCCAATGAGCAGTTCTTC
.	TRBD2	TRBV10-3	TRBJ2-1	CACSSGAAYNEQFF	TGTGCCTGCTCTAGCGGGGCCGCCTACAATGAGCAGTTCTTC
.	.	TRBV11-2	TRBJ1-6	CASSLGSDLNSPLHF	TGTGCCAGCAGCTTAGGATCGGACTTAAATTCACCCCTCCACTTT
.	TRBD1	TRBV29-1	TRBJ2-7	CSVGTGWNEQYF	TGCAGCGTCGGGACAGGGTGGAACGAGCAGTACTTC
.	TRBD1	TRBV6-4	TRBJ2-1	CASNSTGTGAGGEQFF	TGTGCCAGCAATTCGACCGGGACAGGGGCTGGGGGTGAGCAGTTCTTC
.	TRBD2	TRBV4-1	TRBJ2-1	CASSQDGEREARNEQFF	TGCGCCAGCAGCCAAGATGGAGAGCGGGAGGCCAGGAATGAGCAGTTCTTC
.	.	TRBV2	TRBJ1-5	CASSDTGNQPQHF	TGTGCCAGCAGTGATACAGGCAATCAGCCCCAGCATTTT
.	.	TRBV6-6	TRBJ1-1	CASTPKRVNTEAFF	TGTGCCAGCACCCCCAAGCGGGTGAACACTGAAGCTTTCTTT
.	TRBD2	TRBV11-2	TRBJ2-7	CASSESGGYYEQYF	TGTGCCAGCAGCGAATCCGGGGGGTACTACGAGCAGTACTTC
.	.	TRBV4-1	TRBJ1-2	CASSQDLEEPYGYTF	TGCGCCAGCAGCCAAGACCTAGAAGAGCCCTATGGCTACACCTTC
.	TRBD1	TRBV9	TRBJ1-1	CASSVTDRDIEAFF	TGTGCCAGCAGCGTAACGGACAGGGATATTGAAGCTTTCTTT
.	TRBD2	TRBV15	TRBJ2-7	CATSRDRLAVNEQYF	TGTGCCACCAGCAGAGATAGACTAGCCGTCAACGAGCAGTACTTC
.	.	TRBV9	TRBJ1-3	CASSVGGEYGNTIYF	TGTGCCAGCAGCGTAGGGGGGGAGTACGGAAACACCATATATTTT